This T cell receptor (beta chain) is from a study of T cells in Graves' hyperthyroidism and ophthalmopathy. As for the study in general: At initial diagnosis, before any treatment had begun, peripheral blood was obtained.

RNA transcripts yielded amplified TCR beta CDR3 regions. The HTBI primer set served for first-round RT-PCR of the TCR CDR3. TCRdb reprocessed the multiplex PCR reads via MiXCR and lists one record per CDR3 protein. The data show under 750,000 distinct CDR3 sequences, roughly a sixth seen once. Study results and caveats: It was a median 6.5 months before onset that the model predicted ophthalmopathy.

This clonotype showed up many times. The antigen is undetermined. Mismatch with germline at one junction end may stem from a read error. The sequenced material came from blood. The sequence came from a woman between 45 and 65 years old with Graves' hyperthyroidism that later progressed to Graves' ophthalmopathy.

The CDR3 loop reads CASSLAGPHNEQFF. The DNA for the CDR3 is TGTGCTAGCAGCTTAGCGGGGCCTCACAATGAGCAGTTCTTC. The rearrangement uses TRBV7-7 and TRBJ2-1, with TRBD2 matching over 8 bases. Germline-derived CDR1 and CDR2 are SSHAT and FNYEAQ (reference sequence). This CDR3 has 14 amino acids. The entire variable domain, with the rest obtained from reference TRBV7-7 and TRBJ2-1, is as follows: GAGVSQSPRYKVTKRGQDVTLRCDPISSHATLYWYQQALGQGPEFLTYFNYEAQPDKSGLPSDRFSAERPEGSISTLTIQRTEQRDSAMYRCASSLAGPHNEQFFGPGTRLTVL.